The sequence of this TCR beta chain was determined in a study of cytomegalovirus exposure and HLA in healthy donors. Broader study findings: Across donors, presence/absence analyses took sequencing depth to be roughly uniform. Sequencing had likely introduced a cluster of highly shared sequence variants as an artifact. Previous analysis showed most TCR beta V segments were productive about 87% or about 30% of the time.

The PCR was carried out with 60 Vbeta primers and 13 Jbeta primers. Some clones are missing from TCRdb's copy, which holds only in-frame ones; the method was immunoSEQ multiplex PCR. Of roughly 180,000 clones listed, around four fifths were seen once; the top ten hold roughly 5.2%. As concerns this clone: Antigen specificity is unknown.

Trimming removed 1 base from V and 5 bases from J, with 9 bases in between. Germline assignment: CDR1 SGHTA and CDR2 FQGNSA. The CDR3 spans 13 residues. The sample taken for sequencing was PBMCs. The chain has TRBV7-2 and TRBJ2-7; the D gene is possibly TRBD2 (6 bases). The origin of this receptor is a girl between 5 and 17 years old in good health and CMV-seropositive. The CDR3 spells CASSLEGGDEQYF. The CDR3 DNA follows: TGTGCCAGCAGCTTAGAAGGAGGGGACGAGCAGTACTTC.